Listed below are T cell receptor beta chains from one sample, sequenced in a study of metastatic and nonmetastatic thyroid tumors. TCRdb ran MiXCR on the PCR reads. This sample has tens of thousands of clones, with roughly 18% found just once. Material: adjacent normal tissue. These receptors all come from a male donor with papillary thyroid cancer or a benign thyroid nodule (not recorded which). Some clones in this sample may be carry-over from other donors' samples. Each CDR3 is given with its conserved first and last residue. D genes are given only for firm matches. Only some rows state a clone size, as once, few, many or a class for expanded clones.

v_gene	j_gene	d_gene	abundance	CDR3nt	CDR3aa
TRBV19	TRBJ2-6	NA	many	TGTGCCAGTAGTCCACACGACCAATCTGGGGCCAACGTCCTGACTTTC	CASSPHDQSGANVLTF
TRBV9	TRBJ2-2	NA	many	TGTGCCAGCAGCGTAGAGTCCATATCCGGGGAGCTGTTTTTT	CASSVESISGELFF
TRBV7-2	TRBJ1-2	TRBD1	many	TGTGCCAGCAGCCTCGGGACAGGGGCATCTGGCTACACCTTC	CASSLGTGASGYTF
TRBV6-2/TRBV6-3	TRBJ1-4	NA	NA	TGTGCCAGCAGTTCCCACACCTGGACGGGGGGCAAGGAAAAACTGTTTTTT	CASSSHTWTGGKEKLFF
TRBV5-8	TRBJ1-6	NA	many	TGTGCCAGCAGCTTCCGGGGGAGCGGTAATTCACCCCTCCACTTT	CASSFRGSGNSPLHF
TRBV7-2	TRBJ2-5	NA	NA	TGTGCCAGCAGCTCTTTGTTATGGGGATGGGAGACCCAGTACTTC	CASSSLLWGWETQYF
TRBV24-1	TRBJ2-1	NA	few	TGTGCCACCAGTGCTGGAAATGAGCAGTTTTTC	CATSAGNEQFF
TRBV6-1	TRBJ1-6	NA	few	TGCGCCAGCAGTGAATACAATTCACCCCTTCACTTT	CASSEYNSPLHF
TRBV10-3	TRBJ2-6	NA	medium-sized	TGTGCCATCAAACCGGGGGCACAAGGGGCCAACGTCCTGACTTTC	CAIKPGAQGANVLTF
TRBV6-2/TRBV6-3	TRBJ1-1	NA	few	TGTGCCAGCACCAACAGGGCAAACACTGAAGCTTTCTTT	CASTNRANTEAFF
TRBV11-1	TRBJ2-1	NA	NA	TGTGTCAGCAGCCCTATACCGAGCGAGCGGTTTGAAGAGGAGCAGTTCTTC	CVSSPIPSERFEEEQFF
TRBV15	TRBJ2-3	TRBD2	many	TGTGCCACCAGCAGAGGCCTAGCGGGAGGGCTTTTCCCCTACACAGATACGCAGTATTTT	CATSRGLAGGLFPYTDTQYF
TRBV7-2	TRBJ1-1	NA	many	TGTGCCAGCAGCCCGTTGGACAGTCGGAACACTGAAGCTTTCTTT	CASSPLDSRNTEAFF
TRBV6-1	TRBJ1-4	NA	many	TGTGCCAGCAGTAAATCGCCAGGGGCTGATAATGAAAAACTGTTTTTT	CASSKSPGADNEKLFF
TRBV2	TRBJ2-3	TRBD2	many	TGTGCCAGCAGTGTTGGGCCTAGCGGGGGGCCCAGGTACACAGATACGCAGTATTTT	CASSVGPSGGPRYTDTQYF
TRBV5-4	TRBJ2-7	TRBD2	NA	TGTGCCAGCAGCTCCGGACTAGCGGGACAAAGAGTAAACGAGCAGTACTTC	CASSSGLAGQRVNEQYF
TRBV9	TRBJ1-6	TRBD1	NA	TGTGCCAGCAGCGCCCAGACAGGGGGTTCACCCCTCCACTTT	CASSAQTGGSPLHF
TRBV12-3/TRBV12-4	TRBJ1-4	NA	NA	TGTGCCAGCAGTCTTAGCACGACAGGAGGAAATGAAAAACTGTTTTTT	CASSLSTTGGNEKLFF
TRBV4-2	TRBJ2-1	TRBD2	many	TGTGCCAGCAGCCGTAGGGCGGTAGCGGGGTATAGGGTCTACAATGAGCAGTTCTTC	CASSRRAVAGYRVYNEQFF
TRBV20-1	TRBJ1-1	TRBD1	many	TGCAGTGCTAGAGACGTCCCGGGACAGGGGCTGAACACTGAAGCTTTCTTT	CSARDVPGQGLNTEAFF
TRBV5-1	TRBJ2-5	NA	many	TGCGCCAGCAGCTTGGAGGGGGGGCATCGGAGGGAGACCCAGTACTTC	CASSLEGGHRRETQYF
TRBV28	TRBJ2-7	TRBD2	medium-sized	TGTGCCAGCAGTTTCCCTACTAGCGGGGGGGCTTCCGAGCAGTACTTC	CASSFPTSGGASEQYF
TRBV20-1	TRBJ1-1	NA	NA	TGCAGTGCTAGATTGGGGGGGGCGTTGAACACTGAAGCATTCTTT	CSARLGGALNTEAFF
TRBV6-1	TRBJ1-4	NA	NA	TGTGCCAGCAGTGCCAACCAGAGACAGATTAATGAAAAACTGTTTTTT	CASSANQRQINEKLFF
TRBV11-2	TRBJ1-1	NA	NA	TGTGCCAGCAGCTTACCTGTCAGGAGCACTGAAGCTTTCTTT	CASSLPVRSTEAFF
TRBV24-1	TRBJ2-1	TRBD2	NA	TGTGCCACCAGTGACTCTACTGAGACCGGGACTAGCGGGACTAATGAGCAGTTCTTC	CATSDSTETGTSGTNEQFF